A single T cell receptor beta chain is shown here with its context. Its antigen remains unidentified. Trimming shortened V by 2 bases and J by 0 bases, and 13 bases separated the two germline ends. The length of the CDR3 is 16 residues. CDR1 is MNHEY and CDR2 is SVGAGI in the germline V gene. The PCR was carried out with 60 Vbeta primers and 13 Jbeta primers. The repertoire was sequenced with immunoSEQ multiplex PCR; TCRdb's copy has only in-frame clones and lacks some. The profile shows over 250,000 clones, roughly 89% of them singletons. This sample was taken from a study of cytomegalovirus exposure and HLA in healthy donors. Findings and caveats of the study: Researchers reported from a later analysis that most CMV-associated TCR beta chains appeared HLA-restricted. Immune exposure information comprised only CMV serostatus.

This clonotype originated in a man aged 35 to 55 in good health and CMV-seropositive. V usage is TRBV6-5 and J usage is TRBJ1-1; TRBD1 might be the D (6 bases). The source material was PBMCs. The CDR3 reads CASSYGTGRMNTEAFF. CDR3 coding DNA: TGTGCCAGCAGTTACGGCACAGGGAGAATGAACACTGAAGCTTTCTTT.